Below, one T cell receptor beta chain is given with its context. The antigen it recognizes is unknown. Per-base qualities were not stored, and no clone one base away is much larger. These data come from a study of blood T cell repertoires in COVID-19 (TCRdb year 2020). A note on the overall study: Collaborator samples came from the United States, Italy and Spain and covered acute and convalescent phases of COVID-19. The prospective study material was composed of cDNA or gDNA derived from T cells, B-cell-depleted T cells, or PBMCs. Subjects who had been exposed to COVID-19, were actively infected with it, or had recovered from it provided the deeply sampled blood TCRbeta repertoires that made up the dataset. The repertoires were released in a freely available public database meant as a resource for research on the immune response to SARS-CoV-2. Samples came from the ongoing ImmuneRACE study (first 160 participants) plus 1,254 subjects from 6 global collaborators. Nearly every sample came with metadata listing a de-identified subject ID, COVID-19 status, age in years and sex. Where available, HLA class I and class II types were obtained from metadata supplied by the sample provider rather than from assay-based typing.

TCRbeta CDR3 regions were amplified from genomic DNA by means of the immunoSEQ Assay, a bias-controlled multiplex PCR. The study's processing was this. Nucleated cell counts per sample were estimated from amplification of reference gene primers within the assay. To quantify the absolute abundance of each unique TCRbeta CDR3 rearrangement, sequence reads were collapsed and filtered. For each sample, productive Simpson clonality was calculated as the square root of Simpson's diversity index over productive rearrangements. Sourced from immuneACCESS, this table was stored by TCRdb with only in-frame sequences that have V and J called. A share of the clones is absent; for the studies checked, an unresolved V gene accounts for under half, and the remainder has no known explanation. The D gene and trimming were derived from the DNA, and the V and J assignments and clone size from that table. This sample is represented by around 250,000 clones; around 82% of them were singletons. The ten largest clones represent about 3% of the sample.

The full study reports these points: The quantity of clinical and demographic metadata differed by source and by participant and was supplied without curation.

Whole blood was collected in K2EDTA tubes by collaborating institutions according to the institutions' own protocols. For TCRbeta analysis, collaborators shipped samples as frozen whole blood, isolated PBMCs, or DNA extracted from either of those sample types. Per the germline V gene, LGHNA is the CDR1 and YSLEER is the CDR2. From the cysteine up to the phenylalanine, the CDR3 has a length of 15 residues. This entry keeps only the CDR3 DNA: 45 bases, framed from base 1. V is pared back by 0 bases and J by 5 bases, with 11 bases lying between the germline termini. This TCR came from a woman aged 18-29 years with acute or convalescent COVID-19. Sequencing was done on a sample of peripheral blood. The chain employs TRBV4-3 and TRBJ2-1; confidence is insufficient to name the D gene. The sequenced DNA: TGCGCCAGCAGCCAAGATCGGTCCATCAACAATGAGCAGTTCTTC. Its protein reads: CASSQDRSINNEQFF.